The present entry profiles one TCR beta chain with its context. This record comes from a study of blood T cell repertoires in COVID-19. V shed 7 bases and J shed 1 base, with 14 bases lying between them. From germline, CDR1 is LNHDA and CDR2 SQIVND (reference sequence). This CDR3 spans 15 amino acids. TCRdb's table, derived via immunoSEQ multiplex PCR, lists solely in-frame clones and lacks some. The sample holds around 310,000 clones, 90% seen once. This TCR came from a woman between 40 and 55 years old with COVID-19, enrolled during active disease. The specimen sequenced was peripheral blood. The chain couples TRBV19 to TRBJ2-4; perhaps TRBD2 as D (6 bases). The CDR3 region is CASTEGLAAKNIQYF. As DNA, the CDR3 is TGTGCCAGTACGGAGGGGCTGGCCGCCAAAAACATTCAGTACTTC. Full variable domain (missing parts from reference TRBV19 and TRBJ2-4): DGGITQSPKYLFRKEGQNVTLSCEQNLNHDAMYWYRQDPGQGLRLIYYSQIVNDFQKGDIAEGYSVSREKKESFPLTVTSAQKNPTAFYLCASTEGLAAKNIQYFGAGTRLSVL.